The clone carrying this TCR beta chain was recorded a few times. The antigen is unknown. This CDR3 spans 13 amino acids. V was shortened by 3 bases and J by 7 bases, with 13 bases between the two germline ends. The germline gives CDR1 DFQATT, CDR2 SNEGSKA (reference sequence). The data derive from a study of T-cell reconstitution after alpha-beta-depleted transplantation in children. The study, taken as a whole, reports: Recipient T cells and thymic progenitors that survived were the source of the high TCRbeta diversity seen at day 60 in some patients.

Using unique molecular identifiers, the investigators prepared the TCRbeta library. TCRdb recomputed calls from the PCR reads with MiXCR, one row per CDR3 protein. The sample includes 200,000 to 300,000 distinct CDR3 sequences, over 20% of them seen just once. The starting material was PBMCs, obtained before TCRalphabeta/CD19-depleted stem cell transplant. The sequence came from a girl aged 2 to 9 with Fanconi anemia, due to receive a stem cell transplant. The V and J genes are TRBV20-1 and TRBJ1-5, with D tentatively TRBD1 (6 bases). CDR3 loop: CSASETGWQPQHF. CDR3 coding DNA: TGCAGTGCTAGCGAGACAGGATGGCAGCCCCAGCATTTT.